Listed here is a single TCR beta chain. This clone was detected ten times or more. The specificity of this receptor is unknown. The sample holds no much larger clone one base away, and base qualities are not on file. The record originates from a study of blood T cell repertoires in COVID-19 (dated by TCRdb to the early 2020s). For the wider study: The collaborator samples originated in the United States, Italy and Spain and spanned the acute and convalescent phases of COVID-19. Subjects who had been exposed to COVID-19, were actively infected with it, or had recovered from it provided the deeply sampled blood TCRbeta repertoires that made up the dataset. A freely available public database, intended as a resource for researchers studying the immune response to SARS-CoV-2, is where the repertoires were released. Where available, HLA class I and class II types were obtained from metadata supplied by the sample provider rather than from assay-based typing. The prospective study material was composed of cDNA or gDNA derived from T cells, B-cell-depleted T cells, or PBMCs. Sample metadata almost always included a de-identified subject ID, COVID-19 status, age in years and sex. The samples were drawn from two sources: the first 160 participants of the ongoing ImmuneRACE study, and 1,200 or so subjects contributed by 6 global collaborators.

One collaborating source in Seattle enrolled patients during active infection and followed them longitudinally through the course of disease. Each collaborating institution followed its own protocols to collect whole blood in K2EDTA tubes. For TCRbeta analysis, collaborators shipped samples as frozen whole blood, isolated PBMCs, or DNA extracted from either of those sample types. Study-wide findings and limitations: How much clinical and demographic metadata was included differed by source and by participant, and the metadata was provided uncurated.

TCRbeta CDR3 regions were amplified from genomic DNA by means of the immunoSEQ Assay, a bias-controlled multiplex PCR. Per the original workflow: Within the assay, amplification of reference gene primers was used to estimate how many nucleated cells each sample contained. To quantify the absolute abundance of each unique TCRbeta CDR3 rearrangement, sequence reads were collapsed and filtered. Productive Simpson clonality was computed per sample as the square root of Simpson's diversity index over productive rearrangements. The table comes from immuneACCESS by way of TCRdb, which keeps in-frame sequences with V and J called. Part of the clones is missing from these tables; in studies checked, under half for an unresolved V gene and the rest for unknown reasons. V and J calls and clone size are given by that table; D and trimming were obtained from the DNA. The sample yields 190,000 or so clones; 81% were counted once. 10% to 15% of the sample belongs to the ten largest clones.

The germline V gene (reference sequence) supplies CDR1 LNHDA and CDR2 SQIVND. Trimming takes 7 bases off V and 4 bases off J; junction bases not matched to a gene: 9. The CDR3 starts with the cysteine, ends with the phenylalanine, and has 14 residues. Here the CDR3 DNA is all that survives: 42 bases in frame from base 1. The sequenced sample was peripheral blood. The receptor was derived from an elderly woman with COVID-19, enrolled during active disease. The V gene is TRBV19 and the J gene is TRBJ1-2; 7 junctional bases match TRBD1. CDR3 region: CASNPRGRSYGYTF. The nucleotides read TGTGCCAGTAACCCGAGGGGGCGGTCCTATGGCTACACCTTC.